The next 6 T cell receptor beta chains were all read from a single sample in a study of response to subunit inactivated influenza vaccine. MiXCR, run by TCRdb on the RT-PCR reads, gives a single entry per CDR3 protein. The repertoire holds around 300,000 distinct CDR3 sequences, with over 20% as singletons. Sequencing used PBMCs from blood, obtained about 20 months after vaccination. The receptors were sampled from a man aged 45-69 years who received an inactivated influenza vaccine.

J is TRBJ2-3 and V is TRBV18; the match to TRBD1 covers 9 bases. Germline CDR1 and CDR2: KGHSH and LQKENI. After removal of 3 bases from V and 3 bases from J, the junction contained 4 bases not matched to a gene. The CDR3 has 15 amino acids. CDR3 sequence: CASSPGQGLTDTQYF. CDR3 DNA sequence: TGTGCCAGCTCACCGGGACAGGGTTTGACAGATACGCAGTATTTT.

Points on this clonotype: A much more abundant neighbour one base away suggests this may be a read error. CDR3 sequence: CATSRGAGYGYTF. DNA of the CDR3: TGTGCCACCAGCCGGGGAGCCGGCTATGGCTACACCTTC. The rearrangement uses TRBV24-1 and TRBJ1-2; D remains unclear. Trimming shortened V by 7 bases and J by 4 bases, and 12 bases separated the two germline ends. The CDR3 has 13 residues. Germline assignment: CDR1 KGHDR and CDR2 SFDVKD.

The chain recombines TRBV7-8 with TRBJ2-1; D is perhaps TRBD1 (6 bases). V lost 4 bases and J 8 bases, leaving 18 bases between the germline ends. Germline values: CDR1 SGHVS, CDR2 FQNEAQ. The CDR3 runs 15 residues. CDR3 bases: TGTGCCAGCAGCTCAGGGACCGGGACAACGTATGAGCAGTTCTTC. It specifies CASSSGTGTTYEQFF.

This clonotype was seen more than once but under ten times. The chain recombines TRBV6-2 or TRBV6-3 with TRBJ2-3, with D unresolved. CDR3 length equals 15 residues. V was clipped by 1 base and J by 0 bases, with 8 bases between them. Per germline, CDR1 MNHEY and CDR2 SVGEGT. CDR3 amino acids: CASSYWGGSTDTQYF. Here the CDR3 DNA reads TGTGCCAGCAGTTACTGGGGTGGAAGCACAGATACGCAGTATTTT.

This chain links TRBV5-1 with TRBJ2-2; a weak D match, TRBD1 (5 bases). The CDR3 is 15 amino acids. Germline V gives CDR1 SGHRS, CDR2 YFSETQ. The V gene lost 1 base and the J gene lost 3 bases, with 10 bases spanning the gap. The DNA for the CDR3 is TGCGCCAGCAGCTTGTCAGGGTTGGACACCGGGGAGCTGTTTTTT. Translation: CASSLSGLDTGELFF.

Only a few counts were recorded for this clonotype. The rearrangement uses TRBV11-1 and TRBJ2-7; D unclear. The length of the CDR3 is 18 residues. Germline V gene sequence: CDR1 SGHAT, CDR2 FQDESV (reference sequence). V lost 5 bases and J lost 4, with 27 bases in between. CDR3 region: CASSLLMGFPIKKYEQYF. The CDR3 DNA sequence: TGTGCCAGCAGCCTCCTTATGGGTTTCCCCATCAAGAAATACGAGCAGTACTTC.